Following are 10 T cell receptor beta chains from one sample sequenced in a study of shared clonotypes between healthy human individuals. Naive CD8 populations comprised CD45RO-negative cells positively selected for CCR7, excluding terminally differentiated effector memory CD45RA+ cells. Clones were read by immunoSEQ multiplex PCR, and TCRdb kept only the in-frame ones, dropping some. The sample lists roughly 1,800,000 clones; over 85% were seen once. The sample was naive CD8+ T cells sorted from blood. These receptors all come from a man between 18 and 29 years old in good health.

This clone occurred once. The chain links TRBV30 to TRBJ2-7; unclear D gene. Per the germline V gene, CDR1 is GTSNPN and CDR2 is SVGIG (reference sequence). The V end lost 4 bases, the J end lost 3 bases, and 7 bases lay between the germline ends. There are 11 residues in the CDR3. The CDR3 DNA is TGTGCCTGGAAGGAAGGCTACGAGCAGTACTTC. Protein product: CAWKEGYEQYF.

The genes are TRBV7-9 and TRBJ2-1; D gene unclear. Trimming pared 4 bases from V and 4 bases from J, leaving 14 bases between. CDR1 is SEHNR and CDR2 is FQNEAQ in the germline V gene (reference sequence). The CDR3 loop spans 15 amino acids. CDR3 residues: CASSYFRNGYNEQFF. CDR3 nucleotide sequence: TGTGCCAGCAGCTATTTCAGAAACGGGTACAATGAGCAGTTCTTC.

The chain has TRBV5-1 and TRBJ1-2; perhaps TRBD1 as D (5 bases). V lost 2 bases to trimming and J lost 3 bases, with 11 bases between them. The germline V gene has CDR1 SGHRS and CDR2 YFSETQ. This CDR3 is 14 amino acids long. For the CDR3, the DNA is TGCGCCAGCAGCTTACCGGAAGGGGACTATGGCTACACCTTC. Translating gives CASSLPEGDYGYTF.

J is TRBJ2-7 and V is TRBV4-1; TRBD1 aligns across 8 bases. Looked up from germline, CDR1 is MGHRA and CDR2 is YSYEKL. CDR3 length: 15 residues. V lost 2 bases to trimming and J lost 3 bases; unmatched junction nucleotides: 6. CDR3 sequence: CASSQLGTGGYEQYF. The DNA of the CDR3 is TGCGCCAGCAGCCAACTGGGTACAGGGGGCTACGAGCAGTACTTC.

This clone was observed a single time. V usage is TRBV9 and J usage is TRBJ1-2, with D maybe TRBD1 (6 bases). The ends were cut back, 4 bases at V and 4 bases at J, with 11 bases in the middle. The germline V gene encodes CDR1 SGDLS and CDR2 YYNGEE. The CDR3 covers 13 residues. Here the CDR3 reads CASSLGGAYGYTF. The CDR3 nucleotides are TGTGCCAGCAGCCTGGGGGGGGCCTATGGCTACACCTTC. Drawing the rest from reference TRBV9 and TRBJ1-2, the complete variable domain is DSGVTQTPKHLITATGQRVTLRCSPRSGDLSVYWYQQSLDQGLQFLIQYYNGEERAKGNILERFSAQQFPDLHSELNLSSLELGDSALYFCASSLGGAYGYTFGSGTRLTVV.

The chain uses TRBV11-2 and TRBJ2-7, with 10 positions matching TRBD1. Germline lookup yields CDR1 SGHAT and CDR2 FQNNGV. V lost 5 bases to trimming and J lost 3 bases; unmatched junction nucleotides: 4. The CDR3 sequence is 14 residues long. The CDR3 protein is CASSPGQGHYEQYF. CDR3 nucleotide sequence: TGTGCCAGCAGCCCGGGACAGGGGCACTACGAGCAGTACTTC.

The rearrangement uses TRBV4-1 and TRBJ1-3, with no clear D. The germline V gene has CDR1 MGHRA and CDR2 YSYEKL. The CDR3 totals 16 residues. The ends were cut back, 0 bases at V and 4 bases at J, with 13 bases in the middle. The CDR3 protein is CASSQETEGSGNTIYF. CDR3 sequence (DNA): TGCGCCAGCAGCCAAGAGACGGAGGGTTCGGGAAACACCATATATTTT.

For the CDR3, the DNA is TGTGCCAGCAGTTACTCTATGGGACCGAGATCTTACGAGCAGTACTTC. It translates to CASSYSMGPRSYEQYF. V and J are TRBV6-5 and TRBJ2-7; D may be TRBD1 or TRBD2 (5 bases each). The CDR3 consists of 16 residues. CDR1 is MNHEY and CDR2 is SVGAGI in the germline V gene. Trimming took 0 bases from V and 4 from J, leaving 16 bases between them.

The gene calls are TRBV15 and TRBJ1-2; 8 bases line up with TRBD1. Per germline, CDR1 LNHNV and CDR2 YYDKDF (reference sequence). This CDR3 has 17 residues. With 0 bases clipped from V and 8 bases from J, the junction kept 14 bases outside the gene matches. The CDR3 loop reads CATSRDELQGDYKGYTF. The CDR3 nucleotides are TGTGCCACCAGCAGAGACGAATTACAGGGGGATTATAAGGGCTACACCTTC.

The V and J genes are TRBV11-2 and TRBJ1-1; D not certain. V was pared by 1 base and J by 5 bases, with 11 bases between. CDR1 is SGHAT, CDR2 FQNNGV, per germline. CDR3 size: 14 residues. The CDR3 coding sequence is TGTGCCAGCAGCTTAGGGGTCCCAGCGACTGAAGCTTTCTTT. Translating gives CASSLGVPATEAFF.